This entry describes one T cell receptor (beta chain). This entry comes from a study of T cell responses to AZD1222 COVID-19 vaccine. Sequenced by immunoSEQ multiplex PCR; TCRdb stores in-frame clones only, minus some. The table includes 140,000 or so clones, approximately 90% detected once. The germline V gene has CDR1 SEHNR and CDR2 FQNEAQ (reference sequence). J lost 8 bases, V lost 3 bases, and 5 bases had no gene match. The CDR3 runs 13 residues. This receptor was identified in an adult who received the AZD1222 COVID-19 vaccine. The specimen was peripheral blood, collected 28 days after the second AZD1222 dose. The J gene is TRBJ1-2, the V gene TRBV7-9, with 8 bases that match TRBD1. Written as DNA, the CDR3 is TGTGCCAGCAGCTTGCAGGGGGCGGAGGGCTACACCTTC. It codes for CASSLQGAEGYTF.